The 9 T cell receptor beta chains below were found in one sample sequenced in a study of blood T cell repertoires in COVID-19 (dated by TCRdb to about 2020). Libraries came from the immunoSEQ multiplex PCR assay. TCRdb re-hosts the immuneACCESS table, in-frame sequences only. Its copies lack some clones; in the studies checked, an unresolved V gene accounts for under half of them, and the cause for the rest is not known. Within this sample are 55,000 to 65,000 clones, with around 87% of them counted one time only. About 7.2% of the sample belongs to the ten largest clones. The sample consisted of peripheral blood. These receptor sequences come from a man aged 60-69 years with active or convalescent COVID-19.

The CDR3 DNA reads as TGTGCCAGCACCACACAGAACCGAAATCAGCCCCAGCATTTT. Encoded protein: CASTTQNRNQPQHF. This chain uses TRBV6-6 with TRBJ1-5; no clear D gene. V lost 7 bases and J lost 4, with 14 bases in between. Germline values: CDR1 MNHNY, CDR2 SVGAGI (reference sequence). CDR3 size: 14 residues.

The chain's CDR3 is CASSRGSGGSGNTIYF. The CDR3 coding sequence is TGTGCCAGTAGCCGCGGATCGGGGGGTTCTGGAAACACCATATATTTT. The chain has TRBV19 and TRBJ1-3; TRBD1 is a possible D gene (5 bases). The CDR3 is made up of 16 amino acids. Trimming took 6 bases from V and 1 from J, leaving 16 bases between them. Germline V gene data show CDR1 as LNHDA and CDR2 as SQIVND (reference sequence). The entire variable domain, with the rest obtained from reference TRBV19 and TRBJ1-3, is as follows: DGGITQSPKYLFRKEGQNVTLSCEQNLNHDAMYWYRQDPGQGLRLIYYSQIVNDFQKGDIAEGYSVSREKKESFPLTVTSAQKNPTAFYLCASSRGSGGSGNTIYFGEGSWLTVV.

This clone was seen a handful of times. Other DNA sequences in this sample translate to the same CDR3. The rearrangement links TRBV7-9 to TRBJ1-4; D possibly corresponds to TRBD1 (6 bases). CDR1 SEHNR and CDR2 FQNEAQ come from the germline V gene (reference sequence). The CDR3 is made up of 15 amino acids. The ends were cut back, 1 base at V and 2 bases at J, with 8 bases in the middle. The CDR3 here is CASSLEGGTNEKLFF. CDR3 nucleotide sequence: TGTGCCAGCAGCTTAGAGGGGGGGACTAATGAAAAACTGTTTTTT.

This clone appeared once. The V and J genes are TRBV28 and TRBJ1-5, with 9 bases identical to TRBD1. V shed 5 bases and J 3 bases; nucleotides not matched to a gene: 8. The CDR3 consists of 16 residues. Per the germline V gene, CDR1 is MDHEN and CDR2 is SYDVKM. Here the CDR3 DNA reads TGTGCCAGCAGTCCATCGGGACAGGGTGACAATCAGCCCCAGCATTTT. Translating it yields CASSPSGQGDNQPQHF.

The chain combines TRBV3-1 (or the pseudogene TRBV3-2) with TRBJ2-7; 8 positions agree with TRBD2. The trim removed 1 base at V and 0 bases at J, leaving 8 bases unmatched. CDR3 length: 17 residues. Germline V gene data show CDR1 as LGHDT and CDR2 as YNNKEL (reference sequence). CDR3 nucleotides: TGTGCCAGCAGCCAAGGGGAGTTCGGGACTAGCTCCTACGAGCAGTACTTC. Its protein product is CASSQGEFGTSSYEQYF.

V is TRBV9 and J is TRBJ1-3, with 11 bases aligning to TRBD1. The V gene end was trimmed by 3 bases and the J gene end by 7 bases; junction bases not matched to a gene: 6. The germline V gene has CDR1 SGDLS and CDR2 YYNGEE. CDR3 length equals 15 residues. The CDR3 reads CASSATGQGANTIYF. Here the CDR3 DNA reads TGTGCCAGCAGCGCGACAGGACAGGGGGCGAACACCATATATTTT.

The CDR3 sequence is CASSKIVDGQGTTNEKLFF. DNA of the CDR3: TGTGCCAGCAGCAAAATCGTAGATGGACAGGGAACAACTAATGAAAAACTGTTTTTT. This chain uses TRBV7-4 with TRBJ1-4, with 8 positions matching TRBD1. Trimming at V came to 5 bases and at J to 0 bases, leaving 14 bases not matched to a gene. CDR3 length: 19 amino acids. The V gene's germline CDR1 is SGHVT and CDR2 SQSDAQ.

The chain combines TRBV30 with TRBJ1-1; D possibly corresponds to TRBD1 (5 bases). Germline V lookup: CDR1 GTSNPN, CDR2 SVGIG (reference sequence). V shed 0 bases and J shed 0 bases, with 11 bases lying between them. The CDR3 is 15 residues long. This chain's CDR3 is CAWSVRGGMNTEAFF. Here the CDR3 DNA reads TGTGCCTGGAGTGTACGGGGGGGGATGAACACTGAAGCTTTCTTT.

V and J are TRBV13 and TRBJ2-5; 10 nucleotides agree with TRBD2. Germline trimming cut 1 base from V and 2 bases from J; bases unmatched to any gene: 4. The CDR3 covers 16 residues. Germline V gives CDR1 PRHDT, CDR2 FYEKMQ (reference sequence). The CDR3 coding sequence is TGTGCCAGCAGCTTAGTGGTAGCGGGGGGACAAGAGACCCAGTACTTC. It codes for CASSLVVAGGQETQYF.